The T cell receptor beta chain described here comes from a study of cytomegalovirus exposure and HLA in healthy donors. CDR3 size: 15 residues. Germline lookup yields CDR1 SNHLY and CDR2 FYNNEI. V lost 2 bases and J lost 16, with 24 bases in between. Amplification used 60 Vbeta primers and 13 Jbeta primers. Measured with immunoSEQ multiplex PCR; TCRdb has only the in-frame clones, and not every one. The sample yields around 97,000 clones, over 70% seen once. A few counts support this clone. J is TRBJ2-1 and V is TRBV2; D is possibly TRBD2 (6 bases). This TCR was sampled from a man over 45 in good health and CMV-seropositive. Input material: PBMCs. The CDR3 region has the DNA TGTGCCAGCAGTGAATATTTGGATATGGGACTTCGCGACTTCTTC. It encodes CASSEYLDMGLRDFF.